Given below is one TCR beta chain in context. Researchers amplified the TCR beta CDR3 regions from RNA transcripts. HTBI primers drove first-round RT-PCR of the TCR CDR3. TCRdb redid the calling of the multiplex PCR reads with MiXCR, one entry per CDR3 protein. This sample has under 250,000 distinct CDR3 sequences, with 17% found just once. The sample comes from a study of T cells in Graves' hyperthyroidism and ophthalmopathy. Germline CDR1 reads SGHRS; CDR2 reads YFSETQ. V was clipped by 4 bases and J by 6 bases, with 19 bases between them. The CDR3 is 15 residues long. The chain employs TRBV5-1 and TRBJ1-2; TRBD1 might be the D (6 bases). The sample taken for sequencing was blood. The sequence was obtained from a man aged 50 or older with Graves' hyperthyroidism. CDR3 in DNA: TGCGCCAGCAGCCCTGACCCGGGGGCGGGAGATGGCTACACCTTC. Translating it yields CASSPDPGAGDGYTF. The entire variable domain, with the rest obtained from reference TRBV5-1 and TRBJ1-2, is as follows: KAGVTQTPRYLIKTRGQQVTLSCSPISGHRSVSWYQQTPGQGLQFLFEYFSETQRNKGNFPGRFSGRQFSNSRSEMNVSTLELGDSALYLCASSPDPGAGDGYTFGSGTRLTVV.